This is a list of T cell receptor beta chains from one sample in a study of shared clonotypes between healthy human individuals. Profiling relied on immunoSEQ multiplex PCR, and the TCRdb table lists in-frame clones only, not all of them. This sample has about 480,000 clones; 60% to 80% occur once, and the top ten carry around 12%. Sequenced material: PBMCs. Receptors originate from a woman aged 40 to 50 in good health. Some clones in this sample may be carry-over from other donors' samples. The CDR3 runs from the conserved cysteine through the conserved F or W. Each record gives: CDR3 length, J gene, D gene, V gene, clone size, CDR3 protein, CDR3 DNA. The D gene is left open where the match is weak. Some rows have no size entry. The others give once, few or many, or a class for an expanded clone.

CDR3 length: 16
J gene: TRBJ2-1
D gene: TRBD2
V gene: TRBV10-2
clone size: .
CDR3 protein: CASSDWASGSGNEQFF
CDR3 DNA: TGCGCCAGCAGTGATTGGGCTAGCGGGAGTGGAAATGAGCAGTTCTTC

CDR3 length: 14
J gene: TRBJ2-5
D gene: TRBD2
V gene: TRBV6-9
clone size: .
CDR3 protein: CASHLAGRWETQYF
CDR3 DNA: TGTGCCAGCCATCTAGCGGGAAGATGGGAGACCCAGTACTTC

CDR3 length: 15
J gene: TRBJ2-3
D gene: .
V gene: TRBV4-1
clone size: .
CDR3 protein: CASSLPQTSTDTQYF
CDR3 DNA: TGCGCCAGCAGCCTACCCCAGACTAGCACAGATACGCAGTATTTT

CDR3 length: 13
J gene: TRBJ2-3
D gene: .
V gene: TRBV7-2
clone size: .
CDR3 protein: CASSFRGDPLSYF
CDR3 DNA: TGTGCCAGCAGCTTTCGTGGGGACCCCTTGTCGTATTTT

CDR3 length: 15
J gene: TRBJ2-7
D gene: TRBD1
V gene: TRBV7-3
clone size: once
CDR3 protein: CASSVRGGESYEQYF
CDR3 DNA: TGTGCCAGCAGCGTCCGAGGGGGCGAATCCTACGAGCAGTACTTC

CDR3 length: 12
J gene: TRBJ2-7
D gene: .
V gene: TRBV30
clone size: .
CDR3 protein: CAWSVGEIGQYF
CDR3 DNA: TGTGCCTGGAGTGTGGGTGAGATAGGGCAGTACTTC

CDR3 length: 14
J gene: TRBJ1-1
D gene: .
V gene: TRBV14
clone size: .
CDR3 protein: CASSQDPEVTEAFF
CDR3 DNA: TGTGCCAGCAGCCAAGACCCGGAGGTCACTGAAGCTTTCTTT

CDR3 length: 15
J gene: TRBJ2-3
D gene: .
V gene: TRBV5-1
clone size: .
CDR3 protein: CASSSARVSTDTQYF
CDR3 DNA: TGCGCCAGCAGCTCTGCTAGGGTTAGCACAGATACGCAGTATTTT

CDR3 length: 16
J gene: TRBJ2-3
D gene: .
V gene: TRBV14
clone size: .
CDR3 protein: CASSQRHHLSTDTQYF
CDR3 DNA: TGTGCCAGCAGCCAACGGCACCACCTTAGCACAGATACGCAGTATTTT

CDR3 length: 14
J gene: TRBJ2-5
D gene: .
V gene: TRBV28
clone size: .
CDR3 protein: CASGSETGQETQYF
CDR3 DNA: TGTGCCAGCGGGTCCGAGACAGGACAAGAGACCCAGTACTTC

CDR3 length: 15
J gene: TRBJ2-2
D gene: .
V gene: TRBV6-4
clone size: .
CDR3 protein: CASSEGIANTGELFF
CDR3 DNA: TGTGCCAGCAGTGAGGGTATTGCGAACACCGGGGAGCTGTTTTTT

CDR3 length: 16
J gene: TRBJ2-2
D gene: .
V gene: TRBV11-2
clone size: .
CDR3 protein: CASSLDSDLNTGELFF
CDR3 DNA: TGTGCCAGCAGCCTGGACAGCGACCTTAACACCGGGGAGCTGTTTTTT

CDR3 length: 15
J gene: TRBJ2-5
D gene: TRBD2
V gene: TRBV19
clone size: .
CDR3 protein: CASRKRELGQETQYF
CDR3 DNA: TGTGCCAGTCGTAAGCGGGAGCTGGGGCAAGAGACCCAGTACTTC

CDR3 length: 18
J gene: TRBJ2-3
D gene: .
V gene: TRBV5-1
clone size: .
CDR3 protein: CASSLTGIGSSRTDTQYF
CDR3 DNA: TGCGCCAGCAGCTTAACAGGGATAGGATCCTCCCGCACAGATACGCAGTATTTT

CDR3 length: 13
J gene: TRBJ2-1
D gene: TRBD2
V gene: TRBV27
clone size: many
CDR3 protein: CASGELAGGKEFF
CDR3 DNA: TGTGCCAGCGGCGAACTAGCGGGAGGGAAGGAGTTCTTC

CDR3 length: 15
J gene: TRBJ1-2
D gene: TRBD1
V gene: TRBV27
clone size: many
CDR3 protein: CASSWGQGGAYGYTF
CDR3 DNA: TGTGCCAGCAGTTGGGGACAGGGAGGTGCCTATGGCTACACCTTC

CDR3 length: 15
J gene: TRBJ2-1
D gene: TRBD2
V gene: TRBV19
clone size: once
CDR3 protein: CASSTLAGMYNEQFF
CDR3 DNA: TGTGCCAGTAGTACCCTAGCGGGGATGTACAATGAGCAGTTCTTC

CDR3 length: 15
J gene: TRBJ2-5
D gene: .
V gene: TRBV11-2
clone size: .
CDR3 protein: CASSAGLSAGETQYF
CDR3 DNA: TGTGCCAGCAGCGCTGGACTAAGCGCAGGCGAGACCCAGTACTTC

CDR3 length: 12
J gene: TRBJ2-7
D gene: .
V gene: TRBV7-9
clone size: .
CDR3 protein: CASRSEGHRQYF
CDR3 DNA: TGTGCCAGCCGATCAGAGGGACACCGACAGTACTTC

CDR3 length: 15
J gene: TRBJ1-5
D gene: .
V gene: TRBV5-1
clone size: .
CDR3 protein: CASSSGGVEGQPQHF
CDR3 DNA: TGCGCCAGCAGCTCGGGTGGGGTAGAGGGGCAGCCCCAGCATTTT

CDR3 length: 15
J gene: TRBJ1-1
D gene: .
V gene: TRBV6-5
clone size: .
CDR3 protein: CASSYLRLRNTEAFF
CDR3 DNA: TGTGCCAGCAGTTATTTGCGGCTGAGGAACACTGAAGCTTTCTTT

CDR3 length: 14
J gene: TRBJ2-7
D gene: .
V gene: TRBV28
clone size: .
CDR3 protein: CASSPPAATYEQYF
CDR3 DNA: TGTGCCAGCAGTCCGCCCGCAGCGACCTACGAGCAGTACTTC

CDR3 length: 14
J gene: TRBJ2-1
D gene: .
V gene: TRBV19
clone size: .
CDR3 protein: CAVESGRPFYEQFF
CDR3 DNA: TGTGCCGTGGAGTCGGGACGACCCTTCTATGAGCAGTTCTTC

CDR3 length: 12
J gene: TRBJ2-1
D gene: .
V gene: TRBV7-2
clone size: .
CDR3 protein: CASSPSGNEQFF
CDR3 DNA: TGTGCCAGCAGCCCATCTGGGAATGAGCAGTTCTTC

CDR3 length: 14
J gene: TRBJ1-1
D gene: TRBD1
V gene: TRBV2
clone size: .
CDR3 protein: CASRDRQGAPEAFF
CDR3 DNA: TGTGCCAGCAGGGATAGACAGGGGGCGCCGGAAGCTTTCTTT

CDR3 length: 13
J gene: TRBJ2-1
D gene: TRBD1
V gene: TRBV7-3
clone size: .
CDR3 protein: CASSSNAGTGYVF
CDR3 DNA: TGTGCCAGCAGCTCGAATGCCGGGACAGGGTATGTCTTC

CDR3 length: 17
J gene: TRBJ2-1
D gene: TRBD1
V gene: TRBV5-4
clone size: .
CDR3 protein: CASSFRQGAQIQGEQFF
CDR3 DNA: TGTGCCAGCAGCTTTAGACAGGGGGCGCAGATCCAGGGTGAGCAGTTCTTC

CDR3 length: 17
J gene: TRBJ2-2
D gene: TRBD2
V gene: TRBV4-1
clone size: .
CDR3 protein: CASSHPSGGSRTGELFF
CDR3 DNA: TGCGCCAGCAGCCATCCCTCGGGCGGGAGTCGCACCGGGGAGCTGTTTTTT

CDR3 length: 15
J gene: TRBJ2-3
D gene: TRBD2
V gene: TRBV9
clone size: .
CDR3 protein: CASSAHSGSADTQYF
CDR3 DNA: TGTGCCAGCAGCGCCCATAGCGGGAGCGCAGATACGCAGTATTTT

CDR3 length: 17
J gene: TRBJ2-2
D gene: .
V gene: TRBV19
clone size: .
CDR3 protein: CASSSGTAGLRIGELFF
CDR3 DNA: TGTGCCAGTAGTAGTGGGACAGCGGGACTCCGTATCGGGGAGCTGTTTTTT

CDR3 length: 16
J gene: TRBJ2-5
D gene: .
V gene: TRBV11-2
clone size: .
CDR3 protein: CASSLGTSGAQETQYF
CDR3 DNA: TGTGCCAGCAGCCTCGGGACTTCAGGGGCCCAAGAGACCCAGTACTTC

CDR3 length: 15
J gene: TRBJ2-5
D gene: TRBD2
V gene: TRBV30
clone size: .
CDR3 protein: CAWDRTSGEQETQYF
CDR3 DNA: TGTGCCTGGGATCGGACTAGCGGGGAGCAAGAGACCCAGTACTTC

CDR3 length: 14
J gene: TRBJ1-2
D gene: .
V gene: TRBV6-5
clone size: .
CDR3 protein: CASTRRGQGDGYTF
CDR3 DNA: TGTGCCAGCACAAGGCGAGGCCAGGGCGATGGCTACACCTTC

CDR3 length: 16
J gene: TRBJ2-7
D gene: TRBD2
V gene: TRBV27
clone size: .
CDR3 protein: CASSPYASGSSYEQYF
CDR3 DNA: TGTGCCAGCAGTCCCTACGCTAGCGGGAGCTCCTACGAGCAGTACTTC

CDR3 length: 15
J gene: TRBJ1-2
D gene: .
V gene: TRBV7-8
clone size: .
CDR3 protein: CASSLAGAGIYGYTF
CDR3 DNA: TGTGCCAGCAGCTTAGCAGGGGCTGGGATCTATGGCTACACCTTC

CDR3 length: 13
J gene: TRBJ2-5
D gene: .
V gene: TRBV5-1
clone size: .
CDR3 protein: CASSWGSQETQYF
CDR3 DNA: TGCGCCAGCAGCTGGGGGAGTCAAGAGACCCAGTACTTC

CDR3 length: 14
J gene: TRBJ2-7
D gene: TRBD2
V gene: TRBV2
clone size: few
CDR3 protein: CASSWTSGTGEQYF
CDR3 DNA: TGTGCCAGCTCGTGGACTAGCGGGACTGGCGAGCAGTACTTC

CDR3 length: 14
J gene: TRBJ2-7
D gene: .
V gene: TRBV7-2
clone size: .
CDR3 protein: CASSLAGRSYEQYF
CDR3 DNA: TGTGCCAGCAGCTTAGCGGGGAGGTCCTACGAGCAGTACTTC

CDR3 length: 15
J gene: TRBJ1-1
D gene: .
V gene: TRBV5-1
clone size: .
CDR3 protein: CASSAGATWGTEAFF
CDR3 DNA: TGCGCCAGCAGCGCTGGGGCCACGTGGGGCACTGAAGCTTTCTTT

CDR3 length: 13
J gene: TRBJ2-5
D gene: TRBD2
V gene: TRBV5-4
clone size: few
CDR3 protein: CASQSGSRKTQYF
CDR3 DNA: TGTGCCAGCCAGAGCGGGAGTAGGAAGACCCAGTACTTC

CDR3 length: 15
J gene: TRBJ1-2
D gene: .
V gene: TRBV11-2
clone size: .
CDR3 protein: CASSLNLDRFYGYTF
CDR3 DNA: TGTGCCAGCAGCTTAAACCTCGACAGGTTCTATGGCTACACCTTC

CDR3 length: 14
J gene: TRBJ1-4
D gene: .
V gene: TRBV6-1
clone size: .
CDR3 protein: CASSSREAPGKLFF
CDR3 DNA: TGTGCCAGCAGTTCCCGGGAGGCCCCCGGAAAACTGTTTTTT